Listed below are T cell receptor beta chains from one sample, sequenced in a study of cytomegalovirus exposure and HLA in healthy donors. Profiling relied on immunoSEQ multiplex PCR, and the TCRdb table lists in-frame clones only, not all of them. Among 200,000 to 300,000 clones, approximately 85% were seen once, and the ten largest hold 1.5% to 2.5%. Sequenced input: PBMCs. The receptors here all came from a woman aged 40 to 49 in good health and CMV-seropositive. Both conserved end residues are part of each CDR3. D genes are given only for firm matches. For some rows the clone size is stated as once, few or many, or as a class when expanded; others skip it.

V gene,J gene,D gene,clone size,CDR3 protein,CDR3 DNA
TRBV15,TRBJ1-5,-,-,CATSRDGQGPQPQHF,TGTGCCACCAGCAGAGATGGCCAGGGTCCTCAGCCCCAGCATTTT
TRBV29-1,TRBJ2-3,TRBD2,-,CSVELGQLAGTDTQYF,TGCAGCGTTGAATTAGGGCAGCTAGCGGGAACAGATACGCAGTATTTT
TRBV27,TRBJ1-3,TRBD1,-,CASSSRDRGSGNTIYF,TGTGCCAGCAGTTCGAGAGACAGGGGCTCTGGAAACACCATATATTTT
TRBV6-1,TRBJ1-4,TRBD1,-,CASRRTGANEKLFF,TGTGCCAGCCGGAGGACAGGGGCTAATGAAAAACTGTTTTTT
TRBV7-2,TRBJ2-7,TRBD2,few,CASSLAASGTYEQYF,TGTGCCAGCAGCTTAGCGGCTAGCGGGACCTACGAGCAGTACTTC
TRBV27,TRBJ1-2,-,-,CASSLSWRGYGYTF,TGTGCCAGCAGTTTGTCTTGGCGGGGCTATGGCTACACCTTC
TRBV5-1,TRBJ2-1,TRBD2,-,CASSPGGGRDEQFF,TGCGCCAGCAGCCCCGGGGGGGGGCGCGATGAGCAGTTCTTC
TRBV5-1,TRBJ2-1,TRBD1,-,CASRLTGTVNEQFF,TGCGCCAGCCGACTGACAGGGACGGTCAATGAGCAGTTCTTC
TRBV6-4,TRBJ1-1,-,-,CASRRREGNTEAFF,TGTGCCAGCAGACGCAGGGAGGGCAACACTGAAGCTTTCTTT
TRBV5-4,TRBJ2-1,-,few,CASSPNRAQYNEQFF,TGTGCCAGCAGCCCCAACAGGGCCCAATACAATGAGCAGTTCTTC
TRBV7-2,TRBJ2-7,TRBD2,-,CASSFERLLAGASYEQYF,TGTGCCAGCAGCTTCGAGAGATTATTAGCGGGAGCTTCCTACGAGCAGTACTTC
TRBV6-5,TRBJ2-1,TRBD2,-,CASQRETSYNEQFF,TGTGCCAGTCAGCGGGAGACCTCCTACAATGAGCAGTTCTTC
TRBV27,TRBJ2-7,-,-,CASSLGSTGPYEQYF,TGTGCCAGCAGTTTAGGGTCCACAGGACCATACGAGCAGTACTTC
TRBV7-2,TRBJ2-3,-,-,CASSSAQEPSTDTQYF,TGTGCCAGCAGCTCAGCACAGGAGCCTAGCACAGATACGCAGTATTTT
TRBV7-8,TRBJ2-1,TRBD2,-,CASSSSGRGYNEQFF,TGTGCCAGCAGCTCTAGCGGGAGGGGCTACAATGAGCAGTTCTTC
TRBV5-1,TRBJ1-2,-,-,CASSLGPGGSYGYTF,TGCGCCAGCAGCTTGGGTCCCGGAGGTAGCTATGGCTACACCTTC
TRBV9,TRBJ1-4,-,-,CASSVVSGANEKLFF,TGTGCCAGCAGCGTAGTTTCAGGGGCCAATGAAAAACTGTTTTTT
TRBV6-5,TRBJ2-1,TRBD2,-,CASTLRGLAGNEQFF,TGTGCCAGCACCCTACGGGGACTAGCGGGAAATGAGCAGTTCTTC
TRBV2,TRBJ1-1,-,-,CASSDGQAYTEAFF,TGTGCCAGCAGTGATGGTCAGGCTTACACTGAAGCTTTCTTT
TRBV9,TRBJ2-1,TRBD2,few,CASSITSGRAVEQFF,TGTGCCAGCAGCATCACTAGCGGGAGGGCCGTGGAGCAGTTCTTC
TRBV6-6,TRBJ2-1,TRBD2,-,CASSYLAGGSYNEQFF,TGTGCCAGCAGTTACTTAGCGGGAGGTTCCTACAATGAGCAGTTCTTC
TRBV27,TRBJ1-6,TRBD1,-,CASSLTGAYSYNSPLHF,TGTGCCAGCAGCCTGACAGGGGCCTACTCCTATAATTCACCCCTCCACTTT